This T cell receptor (beta chain) was recovered during a study of control samples from healthy donors and cancer patients. This CDR3 is built from 11 residues. Trimming removed 7 bases from V and 7 bases from J, with 10 bases in between. Germline CDR1 and CDR2: MNHEY and SVGAGI. Repertoires were generated with immunoSEQ multiplex PCR, while TCRdb's copy carries only in-frame clones and drops some. The table records 55,000 to 65,000 clones, about 87% of them present only once. The sequenced sample consisted of PBMCs. This chain joins TRBV6-5 and TRBJ1-1, with D unresolved. The receptor was derived from a woman aged 55-69 years with lung cancer. The CDR3 loop is CASTSWGEAFF. The CDR3 DNA reads TGTGCCAGCACCAGTTGGGGTGAAGCTTTCTTT.